This T cell receptor (beta chain) stems from a study of PD-L1 blockade in urothelial cancer. The time point: peripheral blood 6 weeks after treatment start. CDR3 size: 17 residues. Germline CDR1 is SGHRS and CDR2 is YFSETQ. V lost 3 bases, J lost 12 bases, and 16 bases stayed unmatched. Assay: immunoSEQ multiplex PCR; the TCRdb copy retains only in-frame clones and omits some. Counted here are roughly 120,000 clones, approximately 90% occurring once; the ten biggest clones make up around 4%. This clonotype originated in a man aged 55 to 69 with urothelial cancer. This rearrangement joins TRBV5-1 to TRBJ2-1, with TRBD2 matching 12 bases. This sample comprised PBMCs, obtained around atezolizumab (anti-PD-L1) treatment. DNA for the CDR3: TGCGCCAGCAGCTGGGGGGGGACTAGCGGGCTCGGGGACGGGCAGTTCTTC. This gives the protein CASSWGGTSGLGDGQFF.